This T cell receptor (beta chain) was documented in a study of CD8 T cells in ankylosing spondylitis. A word on this clonotype: Its antigen remains unknown. A read error may produce the germline difference seen at one junction end.

General observations from the study: Relatively rare in peripheral blood, disease-linked clones were also CD8+. Disease-linked clones reportedly concentrated significantly in matched ankylosing spondylitis synovial fluid.

TCRdb processed the 5' RACE reads anew with MiXCR; each CDR3 protein has one entry. The sample comprises a few hundred thousand distinct CDR3 sequences, 20% to 25% of which are singletons, and around 14% rests with the top ten. The CDR3 has 12 residues. Germline V gene sequence: CDR1 MNHEY, CDR2 SVGEGT. Sequenced sample: blood, either unsorted or a sorted T cell fraction (not recorded which). This TCR derives from a male donor with ankylosing spondylitis or in good health (not recorded which). V is TRBV6-2 or TRBV6-3 and J is TRBJ2-7; 9 positions match TRBD2. CDR3 nucleotide sequence: TGTGCCAGCAGTTACTCGGGGACTAGCTTTGATTTC. Translating it yields CASSYSGTSFDF.